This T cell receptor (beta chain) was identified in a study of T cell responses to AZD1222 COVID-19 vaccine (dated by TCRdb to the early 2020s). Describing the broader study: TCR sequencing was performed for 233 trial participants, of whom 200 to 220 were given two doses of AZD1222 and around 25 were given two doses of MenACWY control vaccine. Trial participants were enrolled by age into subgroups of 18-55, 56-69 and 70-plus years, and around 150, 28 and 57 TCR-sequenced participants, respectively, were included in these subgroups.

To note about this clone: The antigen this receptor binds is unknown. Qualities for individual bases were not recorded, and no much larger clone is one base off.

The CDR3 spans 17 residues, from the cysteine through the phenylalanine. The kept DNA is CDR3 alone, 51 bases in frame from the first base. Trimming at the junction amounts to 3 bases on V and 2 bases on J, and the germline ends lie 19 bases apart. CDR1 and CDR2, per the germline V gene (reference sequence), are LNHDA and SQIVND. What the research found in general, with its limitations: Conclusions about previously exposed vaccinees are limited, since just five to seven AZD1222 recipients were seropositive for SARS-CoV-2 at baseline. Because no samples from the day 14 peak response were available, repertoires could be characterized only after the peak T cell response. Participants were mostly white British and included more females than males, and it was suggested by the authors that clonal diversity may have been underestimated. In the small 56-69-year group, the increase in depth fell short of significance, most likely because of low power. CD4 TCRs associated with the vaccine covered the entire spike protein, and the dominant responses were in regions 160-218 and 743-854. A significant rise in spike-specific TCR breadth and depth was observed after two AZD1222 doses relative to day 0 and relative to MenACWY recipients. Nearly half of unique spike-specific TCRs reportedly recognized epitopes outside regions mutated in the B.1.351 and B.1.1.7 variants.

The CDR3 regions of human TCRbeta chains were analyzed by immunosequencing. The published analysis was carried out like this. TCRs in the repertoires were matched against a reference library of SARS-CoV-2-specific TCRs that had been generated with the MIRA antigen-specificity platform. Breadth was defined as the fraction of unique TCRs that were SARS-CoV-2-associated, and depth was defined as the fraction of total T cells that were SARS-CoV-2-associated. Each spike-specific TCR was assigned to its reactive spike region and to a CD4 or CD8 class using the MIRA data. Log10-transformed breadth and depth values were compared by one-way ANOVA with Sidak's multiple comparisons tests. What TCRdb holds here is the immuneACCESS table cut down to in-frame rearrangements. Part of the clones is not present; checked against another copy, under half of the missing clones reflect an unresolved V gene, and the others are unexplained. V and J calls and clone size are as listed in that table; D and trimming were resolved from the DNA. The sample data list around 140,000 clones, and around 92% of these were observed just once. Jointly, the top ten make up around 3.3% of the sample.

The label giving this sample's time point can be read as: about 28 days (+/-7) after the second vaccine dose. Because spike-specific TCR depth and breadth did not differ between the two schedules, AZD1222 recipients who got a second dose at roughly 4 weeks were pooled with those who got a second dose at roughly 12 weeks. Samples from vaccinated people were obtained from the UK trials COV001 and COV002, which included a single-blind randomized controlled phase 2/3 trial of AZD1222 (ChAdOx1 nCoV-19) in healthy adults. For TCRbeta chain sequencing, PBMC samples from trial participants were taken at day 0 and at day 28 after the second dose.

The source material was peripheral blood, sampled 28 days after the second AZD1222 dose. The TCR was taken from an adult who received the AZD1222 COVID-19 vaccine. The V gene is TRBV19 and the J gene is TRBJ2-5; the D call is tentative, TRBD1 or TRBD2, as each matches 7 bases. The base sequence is TGTGCCAGTAGTATGGATTGGGGAGGGGGCCTACAAGAGACCCAGTACTTC. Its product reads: CASSMDWGGGLQETQYF.